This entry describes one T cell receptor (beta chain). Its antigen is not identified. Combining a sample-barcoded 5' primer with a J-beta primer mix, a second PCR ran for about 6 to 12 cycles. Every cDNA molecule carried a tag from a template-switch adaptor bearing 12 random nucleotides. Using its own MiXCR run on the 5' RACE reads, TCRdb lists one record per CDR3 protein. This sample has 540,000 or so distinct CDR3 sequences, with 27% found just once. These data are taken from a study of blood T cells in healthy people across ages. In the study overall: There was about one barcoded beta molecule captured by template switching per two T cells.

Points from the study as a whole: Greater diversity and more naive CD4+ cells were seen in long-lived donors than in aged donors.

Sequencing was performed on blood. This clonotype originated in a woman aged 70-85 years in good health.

The CDR3 bases are TGTGCCAGCAGCTTAAGGGACAGGGAATACGAGCAGTACTTC. Protein: CASSLRDREYEQYF. V gene TRBV7-9 combines with J gene TRBJ2-7, with 9 bases identical to TRBD1. J lost 4 bases, V lost 2 bases, and 3 bases had no gene match. This CDR3 is built from 14 residues. Germline V gene data show CDR1 as SEHNR and CDR2 as FQNEAQ (reference sequence).